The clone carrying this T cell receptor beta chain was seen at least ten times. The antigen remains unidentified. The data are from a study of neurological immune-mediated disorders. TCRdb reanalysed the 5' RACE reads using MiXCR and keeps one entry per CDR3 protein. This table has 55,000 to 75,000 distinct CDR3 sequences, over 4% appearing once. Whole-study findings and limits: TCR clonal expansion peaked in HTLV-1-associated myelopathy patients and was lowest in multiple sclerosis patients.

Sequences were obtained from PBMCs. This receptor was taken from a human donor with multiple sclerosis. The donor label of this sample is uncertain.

CDR3 nucleotide sequence: TGTGCCAGCGGGGGAGGCACTGGAAACACCATATATTTT. Protein sequence: CASGGGTGNTIYF. The rearrangement joins TRBV7-9 to TRBJ1-3; D might be TRBD1 (5 bases). This CDR3 region has 13 residues. Trimming cost V 8 bases and J 2 bases, with 10 bases left between them. Germline CDR1 is SEHNR and CDR2 is FQNEAQ (reference sequence).